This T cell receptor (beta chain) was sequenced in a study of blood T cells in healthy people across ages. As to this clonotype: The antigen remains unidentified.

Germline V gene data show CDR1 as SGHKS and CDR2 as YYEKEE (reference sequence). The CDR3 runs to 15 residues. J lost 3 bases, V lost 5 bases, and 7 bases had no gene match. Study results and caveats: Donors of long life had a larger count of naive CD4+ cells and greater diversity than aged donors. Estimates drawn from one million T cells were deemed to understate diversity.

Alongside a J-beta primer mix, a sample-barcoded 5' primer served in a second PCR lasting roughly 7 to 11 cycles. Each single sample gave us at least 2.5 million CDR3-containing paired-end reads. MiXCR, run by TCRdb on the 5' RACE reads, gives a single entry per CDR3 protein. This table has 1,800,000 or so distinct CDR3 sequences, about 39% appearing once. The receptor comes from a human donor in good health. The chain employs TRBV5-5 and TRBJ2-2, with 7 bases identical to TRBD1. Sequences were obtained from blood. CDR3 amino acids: CASRYYRGDTGELFF. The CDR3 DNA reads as TGTGCCAGCAGGTATTACAGGGGAGACACCGGGGAGCTGTTTTTT. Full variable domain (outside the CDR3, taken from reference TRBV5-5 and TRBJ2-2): DAGVTQSPTHLIKTRGQQVTLRCSPISGHKSVSWYQQVLGQGPQFIFQYYEKEERGRGNFPDRFSARQFPNYSSELNVNALLLGDSALYLCASRYYRGDTGELFFGEGSRLTVL.